This entry lists 27 T cell receptor beta chains sequenced from one sample in a study of spatial heterogeneity in lung cancer. Study results and limitations: Intratumoral expanded alpha and beta TCR counts were found to track tumor mutation counts.

Antigens for these TCRs are unknown. TCRdb reprocessed the 5' RACE reads with MiXCR, giving one entry per CDR3 protein. The data hold 15,000 or so distinct CDR3 sequences, with approximately 4.5% observed a single time. As to time point: sample taken at primary tumor resection. This specimen consisted of lung tumor tissue, obtained at surgery. Source of these receptors: a female donor with early-stage non-small cell lung cancer.

In this sample, this clonotype turned up a few times. The chain uses TRBV29-1 and TRBJ2-3; 10 bases line up with TRBD2. The CDR3 extends over 13 amino acids. V gave up 5 bases and J gave up 4 bases; unmatched junction bases: 3. CDR1 is SQVTM and CDR2 is ANQGSEA in the germline V gene. CDR3 in DNA: TGCAGCGTTTTCGGACTAGCGGCAGATACGCAGTATTTT. It translates to CSVFGLAADTQYF.

The sample holds many counts of this clonotype. The rearrangement uses TRBV19 and TRBJ1-1; possible D gene TRBD1, 5 bases. CDR1 is LNHDA and CDR2 is SQIVND in the germline V gene (reference sequence). The CDR3 consists of 15 residues. The V end was cut by 1 base, the J end by 1 base, with 10 bases between. The CDR3 region is CASSIGWDRNTEAFF. As DNA, the CDR3 is TGTGCCAGTAGTATAGGGTGGGACCGGAACACTGAAGCTTTCTTT.

Judged by abundance, this clonotype is medium-sized. The chain is built from TRBV9 and TRBJ2-7, with D tentatively TRBD1 or TRBD2 (5 bases each). CDR1 SGDLS and CDR2 YYNGEE come from the germline V gene. The V gene lost 0 bases and the J gene lost 5 bases, with 21 bases spanning the gap. The CDR3 is 17 amino acids. As DNA, the CDR3 is TGTGCCAGCAGCGTAGAAAACCGGGACGAGAGGTCCGACGAGCAGTACTTC. It translates to CASSVENRDERSDEQYF.

The chain joins TRBV5-1 to TRBJ1-4, with D possibly TRBD1 on 6 matching bases. Germline V gene lookup returns CDR1 SGHRS and CDR2 YFSETQ. CDR3 length equals 15 residues. Trimming stripped 1 base from V and 3 bases from J, with 10 bases between. CDR3 nucleotides: TGCGCCAGCAGCTTGAGCGGGGGGCCTAATGAAAAACTGTTTTTT. This codes for CASSLSGGPNEKLFF.

This clonotype was counted ten times or more. The chain is built from TRBV12-5 and TRBJ2-7; TRBD1 matches 10 bases. V trimming: 6 bases; J trimming: 2 bases; junction bases outside the gene matches: 4. The CDR3 runs to 14 residues. Germline lookup yields CDR1 LGHNT and CDR2 FRNRAP. The CDR3 reads CASGRGQGAYEQYF. CDR3 DNA sequence: TGTGCTAGTGGCCGCGGACAGGGGGCCTACGAGCAGTACTTC.

At least ten counts were recorded for this clonotype. The chain is built from TRBV7-2 and TRBJ1-6; no clear D. Per the germline V gene, CDR1 is SGHTA and CDR2 is FQGNSA. The CDR3 sequence is 14 residues long. V lost 5 bases and J lost 9, with 14 bases in between. CDR3 sequence reads: CASSPPILGSPLHF. In DNA form, the CDR3 reads TGTGCCAGCAGCCCCCCCATTTTAGGTTCACCCCTCCACTTT.

This clonotype occurred many times. The gene calls are TRBV7-9 and TRBJ2-7; D gene uncertain. Looked up from germline, CDR1 is SEHNR and CDR2 is FQNEAQ (reference sequence). Trimming took off 5 bases at V and 1 base at J, with 9 bases between the two ends. The CDR3 loop spans 13 amino acids. The CDR3 loop reads CASSHSPSYEQYF. The CDR3 DNA sequence: TGTGCCAGCAGCCACAGCCCTTCCTACGAGCAGTACTTC.

Ten or more counts support this clonotype. The chain links TRBV6-2 or TRBV6-3 to TRBJ1-5; a possible D gene is TRBD1 (6 bases). Trimming left V 6 bases short and J 6 bases short, with 15 bases between. Germline V lookup: CDR1 MNHEY, CDR2 SVGEGT. The CDR3 contains 14 residues. The CDR3 DNA follows: TGTGCCAGCAGAAACAGGGCCCGAATTCAGCCCCAGCATTTT. Translating gives CASRNRARIQPQHF.

V gene TRBV7-6 combines with J gene TRBJ1-5; perhaps TRBD1 as D (6 bases). V shed 3 bases and J shed 4 bases, with 10 bases lying between them. The CDR3 runs to 14 residues. Germline V gives CDR1 SGHVS, CDR2 FNYEAQ. The CDR3 here is CASSFSGANQPQHF. CDR3 sequence (DNA): TGTGCCAGCAGCTTCTCAGGGGCGAATCAGCCCCAGCATTTT.

This clonotype was seen repeatedly, ten times or more. The V call is TRBV28, the J call TRBJ1-2; perhaps TRBD1 as D (5 bases). There are 12 residues in the CDR3. Between the trimmed V and J ends, which lost 2 bases and 6 bases, there was a span of 7 bases. Germline CDR1 MDHEN, CDR2 SYDVKM. The CDR3 DNA sequence: TGTGCCAGCAGTTTAACGGGGGATGGCTACACCTTC. Amino acids: CASSLTGDGYTF.

In this sample, this clonotype turned up many times. The V gene is TRBV10-1, the J gene TRBJ2-4; 7 bases are a match to TRBD1. CDR3 length: 18 residues. The trim removed 4 bases at V and 4 bases at J, leaving 16 bases unmatched. CDR1 WNHNN and CDR2 SYGVQD come from the germline V gene (reference sequence). CDR3 in DNA: TGCGCCAGCAGTGGGGTAAAGAAAACGGGACAGCCGAAAAACATTCAGTACTTC. It specifies CASSGVKKTGQPKNIQYF.

This clonotype showed up many times. V and J are TRBV15 and TRBJ1-1; maybe TRBD1 (6 bases). CDR1 LNHNV and CDR2 YYDKDF come from the germline V gene (reference sequence). The CDR3 spans 16 residues. Trimming removed 1 base at V and 4 bases at J, with 16 bases between. The CDR3 DNA reads as TGTGCCACCAGCAGAGGGTCCGGCAGGGGACGCACTGAAGCTTTCTTT. Translation gives CATSRGSGRGRTEAFF.

This clonotype has ten or more counts. This chain connects TRBV6-6 to TRBJ1-1, with unresolved D. Trimming cost V 8 bases and J 1 base, with 11 bases left between them. The CDR3 extends over 13 amino acids. The germline V gene encodes CDR1 MNHNY and CDR2 SVGAGI (reference sequence). CDR3 region: CASQDGQNTEAFF. Here the CDR3 DNA reads TGTGCCAGCCAAGACGGCCAGAACACTGAAGCTTTCTTT.

This clonotype has at least ten counts. This CDR3 is CASRDPGTYYTDTQYF. The CDR3 DNA sequence: TGTGCCAGCAGAGATCCCGGGACGTACTACACAGATACGCAGTATTTT. This chain links TRBV6-6 with TRBJ2-3; D possibly matches TRBD1 or TRBD2 (5 bases each). Germline V gene lookup returns CDR1 MNHNY and CDR2 SVGAGI (reference sequence). This CDR3 spans 16 amino acids. Trimming cost V 6 bases and J 2 bases, with 18 bases left between them.

The table lists this clonotype with many counts. V gene TRBV12-3 or TRBV12-4 combines with J gene TRBJ1-1; TRBD1 matches at 7 bases. V shed 6 bases, J shed 4 bases, and the junction held 23 bases outside the gene matches. CDR3 length: 19 residues. The CDR3 here is CASRAGDSTGSRVSTEAFF. CDR3 DNA: TGTGCCAGCAGAGCTGGGGACTCGACAGGGAGTCGAGTTAGCACTGAAGCTTTCTTT.

This clonotype was recorded at least ten times. The genes are TRBV6-5 and TRBJ2-7, with 8 bases lining up with TRBD1. V was pared by 7 bases and J by 3 bases, with 8 bases of the junction left unmatched. CDR1 is MNHEY and CDR2 is SVGAGI in the germline V gene. The CDR3 has 14 residues. The CDR3 DNA reads TGTGCCAGCAATCGCTTTGACAGGGGCTACGAGCAGTACTTC. This codes for CASNRFDRGYEQYF.

This clonotype was recorded at least ten times. The CDR3 DNA reads as TGTGCCAGCAGTTTATACCTAGCGGGGGCCCAAGTCTACAATGAGCAGTTCTTC. Its protein product is CASSLYLAGAQVYNEQFF. The rearrangement joins TRBV27 to TRBJ2-1; 10 nucleotides match TRBD2. The CDR3 length is 18 residues. Germline loops: CDR1 MNHEY, CDR2 SMNVEV (reference sequence). Trimming at V came to 1 base and at J to 3 bases, leaving 9 bases not matched to a gene.

This clonotype was seen at least ten times. V is TRBV6-6 and J is TRBJ1-2; 7 bases agree with TRBD1. Germline trimming cut 2 bases from V and 8 bases from J; bases unmatched to any gene: 11. The CDR3 totals 15 residues. Germline CDR1 MNHNY, CDR2 SVGAGI (reference sequence). The CDR3 loop is CASSYATGQTSGYTF. The CDR3 coding sequence is TGTGCCAGCAGTTACGCTACGGGACAGACATCGGGCTACACCTTC.

This clonotype was seen repeatedly, ten times or more. The chain recombines TRBV12-3 or TRBV12-4 with TRBJ2-7; D ambiguous. Trimming left V 7 bases short and J 4 bases short, with 20 bases between. CDR3 length equals 15 residues. The CDR3: CASTPREEISYEQYF. The CDR3, as DNA: TGTGCCAGCACCCCAAGAGAGGAGATATCGTACGAGCAGTACTTC.

This clonotype has ten or more counts. V and J are TRBV30 and TRBJ1-2; maybe TRBD1 (5 bases). The germline V gene encodes CDR1 GTSNPN and CDR2 SVGIG (reference sequence). Trimming stripped 8 bases from V and 3 bases from J, with 16 bases between. CDR3 length equals 13 residues. The CDR3 sequence is CAGRQWHDYGYTF. The CDR3 DNA is TGTGCCGGCCGACAGTGGCATGACTATGGCTACACCTTC.

This clonotype was seen many times. The CDR3 DNA follows: TGTGCCAGCAGAGACAGGGGGATAAGCAATCAGCCCCAGCATTTT. Encoded protein: CASRDRGISNQPQHF. This chain links TRBV27 with TRBJ1-5; 9 bases align to TRBD1. Germline CDR1 and CDR2: MNHEY and SMNVEV (reference sequence). The CDR3 loop spans 15 amino acids. With 6 bases clipped from V and 1 base from J, the junction kept 4 bases outside the gene matches.

Ten or more counts support this clonotype. The V call is TRBV18, the J call TRBJ2-7; 8 bases are a match to TRBD1. CDR3 length: 15 amino acids. V shed 3 bases, J shed 6 bases, and the junction held 10 bases outside the gene matches. Germline-derived CDR1 and CDR2 are KGHSH and LQKENI. CDR3 coding DNA: TGTGCCAGCTCACCTACGGGACAGGTTAAGGTCGAGCAGTACTTC. Its translation is CASSPTGQVKVEQYF. Full variable domain (remainder filled in from reference TRBV18 and TRBJ2-7): NAGVMQNPRHLVRRRGQEARLRCSPMKGHSHVYWYRQLPEEGLKFMVYLQKENIIDESGMPKERFSAEFPKEGPSILRIQQVVRGDSAAYFCASSPTGQVKVEQYFGPGTRLTVT.

In this sample, this clonotype turned up many times. The J gene is TRBJ1-5, the V gene TRBV6-1, with TRBD1 as a possible D gene (6 bases). Germline V CDR1 and CDR2: MNHNS, SASEGT. This CDR3 spans 16 amino acids. V lost 7 bases and J lost 3, with 19 bases in between. CDR3 in DNA: TGTGCCAGCACTCAAGGACAGCATACGAACAATCAGCCCCAGCATTTT. Translated, it gives CASTQGQHTNNQPQHF.

This clonotype was seen many times. J is TRBJ1-3 and V is TRBV6-5; the D is unclear. Germline assignment: CDR1 MNHEY and CDR2 SVGAGI. The CDR3 loop spans 13 amino acids. V was trimmed by 6 bases and J by 4 bases, leaving 10 bases between them. CDR3 in amino acids: CASREAGGNTIYF. The CDR3 nucleotides are TGTGCCAGCAGGGAAGCGGGCGGAAACACCATATATTTT.

This clonotype showed up many times. V usage is TRBV12-3 or TRBV12-4 and J usage is TRBJ2-3, with 7 bases fitting TRBD2. V lost 5 bases and J lost 0; bases outside the gene matches: 8. This CDR3 comprises 16 residues. This CDR3 reads CASSPPAGTSTDTQYF. CDR3 DNA: TGTGCCAGCAGTCCGCCAGCGGGGACTAGCACAGATACGCAGTATTTT.

This clonotype was counted many times. The rearrangement uses TRBV4-1 and TRBJ2-3, with a tentative D call TRBD2 (5 bases). Deletions cut 0 bases from V and 1 base from J, with 17 bases between. This CDR3 region has 18 residues. Germline V gives CDR1 MGHRA, CDR2 YSYEKL. CDR3 coding DNA: TGCGCCAGCAGCCAAGATGACCGCGGAGGACGGGGCACAGATACGCAGTATTTT. Amino acid sequence: CASSQDDRGGRGTDTQYF.

The CDR3: CASSLSQLNQPQHF. The CDR3, as DNA: TGTGCCAGCAGTTTAAGCCAGCTCAATCAGCCCCAGCATTTT. The gene calls are TRBV28 and TRBJ1-5; D is unresolved. Germline loops: CDR1 MDHEN, CDR2 SYDVKM. The CDR3 sequence is 14 residues long. V was shortened by 2 bases and J by 3 bases, with 8 bases between the two germline ends. The whole variable domain, filled in from reference TRBV28 and TRBJ1-5, reads DVKVTQSSRYLVKRTGEKVFLECVQDMDHENMFWYRQDPGLGLRLIYFSYDVKMKEKGDIPEGYSVSREKKERFSLILESASTNQTSMYLCASSLSQLNQPQHFGDGTRLSIL.